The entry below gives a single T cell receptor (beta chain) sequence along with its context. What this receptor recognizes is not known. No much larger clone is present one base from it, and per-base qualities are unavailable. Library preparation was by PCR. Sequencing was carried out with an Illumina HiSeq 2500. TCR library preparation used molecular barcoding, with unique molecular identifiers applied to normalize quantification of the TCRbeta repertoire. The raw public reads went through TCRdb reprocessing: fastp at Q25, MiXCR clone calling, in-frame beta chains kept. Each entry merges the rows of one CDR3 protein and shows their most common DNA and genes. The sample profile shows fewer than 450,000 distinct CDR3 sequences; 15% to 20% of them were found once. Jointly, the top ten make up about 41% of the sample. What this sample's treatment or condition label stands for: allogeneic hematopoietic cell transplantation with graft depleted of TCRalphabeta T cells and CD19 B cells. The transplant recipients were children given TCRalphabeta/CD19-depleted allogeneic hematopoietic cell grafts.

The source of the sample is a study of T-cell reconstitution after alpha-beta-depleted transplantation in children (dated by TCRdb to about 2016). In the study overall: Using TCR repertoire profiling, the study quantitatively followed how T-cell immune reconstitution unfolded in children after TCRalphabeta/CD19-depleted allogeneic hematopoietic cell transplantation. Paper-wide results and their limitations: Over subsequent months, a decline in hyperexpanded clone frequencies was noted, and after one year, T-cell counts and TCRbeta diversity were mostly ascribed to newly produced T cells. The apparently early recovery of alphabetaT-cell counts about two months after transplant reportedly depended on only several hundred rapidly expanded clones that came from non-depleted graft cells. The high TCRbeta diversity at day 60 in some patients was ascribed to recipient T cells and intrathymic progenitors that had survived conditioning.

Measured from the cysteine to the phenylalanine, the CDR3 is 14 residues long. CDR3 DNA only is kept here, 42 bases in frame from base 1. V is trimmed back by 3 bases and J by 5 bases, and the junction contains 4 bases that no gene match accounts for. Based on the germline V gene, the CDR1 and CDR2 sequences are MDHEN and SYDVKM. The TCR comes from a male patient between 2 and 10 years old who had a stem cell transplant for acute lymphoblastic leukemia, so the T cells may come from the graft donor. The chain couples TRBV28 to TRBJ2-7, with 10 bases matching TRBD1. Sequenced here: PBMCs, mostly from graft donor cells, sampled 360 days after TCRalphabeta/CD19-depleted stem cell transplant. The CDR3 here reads CASSLMTGGDEQYF. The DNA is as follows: TGTGCCAGCAGTTTGATGACAGGGGGCGACGAGCAGTACTTC.